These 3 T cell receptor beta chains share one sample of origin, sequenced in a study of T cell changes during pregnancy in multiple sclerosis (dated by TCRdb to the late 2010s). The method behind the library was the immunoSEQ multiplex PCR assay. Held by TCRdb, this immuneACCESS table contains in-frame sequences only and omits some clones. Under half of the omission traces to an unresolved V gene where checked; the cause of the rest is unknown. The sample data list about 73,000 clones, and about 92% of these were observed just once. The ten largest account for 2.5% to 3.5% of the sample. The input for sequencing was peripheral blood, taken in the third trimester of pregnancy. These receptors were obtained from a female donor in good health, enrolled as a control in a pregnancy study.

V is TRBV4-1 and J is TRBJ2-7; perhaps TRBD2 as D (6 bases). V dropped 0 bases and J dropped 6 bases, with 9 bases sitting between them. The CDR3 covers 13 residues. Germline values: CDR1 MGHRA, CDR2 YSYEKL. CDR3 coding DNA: TGCGCCAGCAGCCAAGATTGGCGGGGCGAGCAGTACTTC. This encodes CASSQDWRGEQYF.

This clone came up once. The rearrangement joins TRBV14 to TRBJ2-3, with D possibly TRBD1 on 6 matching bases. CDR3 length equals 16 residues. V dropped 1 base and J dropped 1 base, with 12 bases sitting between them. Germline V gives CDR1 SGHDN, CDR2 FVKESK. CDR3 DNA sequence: TGTGCCAGCAGCCAAGGTCCCAGGGGAGGCACAGATACGCAGTATTTT. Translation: CASSQGPRGGTDTQYF.

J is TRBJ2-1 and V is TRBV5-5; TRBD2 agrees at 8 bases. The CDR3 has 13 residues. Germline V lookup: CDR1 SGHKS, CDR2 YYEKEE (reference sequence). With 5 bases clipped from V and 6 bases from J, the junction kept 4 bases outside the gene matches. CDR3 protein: CASRMRGANEQFF. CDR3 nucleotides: TGTGCCAGCAGAATGCGGGGGGCCAATGAGCAGTTCTTC.